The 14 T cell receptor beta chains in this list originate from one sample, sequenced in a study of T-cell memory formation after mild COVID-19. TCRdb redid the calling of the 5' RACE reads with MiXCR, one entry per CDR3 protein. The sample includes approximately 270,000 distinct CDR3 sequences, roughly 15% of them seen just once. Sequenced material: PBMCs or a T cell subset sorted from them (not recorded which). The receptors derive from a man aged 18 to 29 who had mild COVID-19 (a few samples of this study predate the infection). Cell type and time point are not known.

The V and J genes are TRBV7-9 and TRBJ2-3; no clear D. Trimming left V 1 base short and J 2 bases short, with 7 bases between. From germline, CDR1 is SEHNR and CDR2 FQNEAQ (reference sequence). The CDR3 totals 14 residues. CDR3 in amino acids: CASSLEVVTDTQYF. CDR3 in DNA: TGTGCCAGCAGCTTAGAAGTAGTCACAGATACGCAGTATTTT.

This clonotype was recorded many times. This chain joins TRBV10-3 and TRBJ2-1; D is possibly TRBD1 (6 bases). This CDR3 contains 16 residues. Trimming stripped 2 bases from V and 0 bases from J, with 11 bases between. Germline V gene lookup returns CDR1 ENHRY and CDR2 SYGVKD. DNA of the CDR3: TGTGCCATCAGTGAGGGACAGACAAGCTCCTACAATGAGCAGTTCTTC. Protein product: CAISEGQTSSYNEQFF.

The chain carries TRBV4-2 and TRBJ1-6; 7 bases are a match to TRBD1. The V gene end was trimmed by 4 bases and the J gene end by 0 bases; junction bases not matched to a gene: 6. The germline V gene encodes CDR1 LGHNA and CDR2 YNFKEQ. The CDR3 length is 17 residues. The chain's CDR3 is CASSPPTGSSYNSPLHF. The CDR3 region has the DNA TGTGCCAGCAGCCCCCCGACAGGGAGCTCCTATAATTCACCCCTCCACTTT.

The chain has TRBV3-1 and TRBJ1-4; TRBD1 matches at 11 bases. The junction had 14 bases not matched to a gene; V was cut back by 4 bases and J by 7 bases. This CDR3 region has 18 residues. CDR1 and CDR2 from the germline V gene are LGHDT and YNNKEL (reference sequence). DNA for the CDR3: TGTGCCAGCAGCCCCCCCCGGACAGGGGGCGCGAGAAGTGAAAAACTGTTTTTT. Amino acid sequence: CASSPPRTGGARSEKLFF.

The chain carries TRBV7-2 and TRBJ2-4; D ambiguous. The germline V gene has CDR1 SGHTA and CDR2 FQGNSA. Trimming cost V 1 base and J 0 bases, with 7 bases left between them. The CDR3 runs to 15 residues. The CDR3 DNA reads TGTGCCAGCAGCTTAGTCCGCACAGCCAAAAACATTCAGTACTTC. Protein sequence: CASSLVRTAKNIQYF.

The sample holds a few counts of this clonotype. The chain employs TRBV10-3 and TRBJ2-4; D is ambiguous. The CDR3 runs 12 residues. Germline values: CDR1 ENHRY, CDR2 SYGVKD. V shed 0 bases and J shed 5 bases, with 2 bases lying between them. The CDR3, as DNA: TGTGCCATCAGTGAGTCCGAAAACATTCAGTACTTC. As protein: CAISESENIQYF.

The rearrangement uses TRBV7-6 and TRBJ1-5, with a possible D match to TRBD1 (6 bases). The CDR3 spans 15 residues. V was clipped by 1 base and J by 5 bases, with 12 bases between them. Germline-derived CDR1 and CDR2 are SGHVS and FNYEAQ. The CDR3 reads CASSLGRGWHQPQHF. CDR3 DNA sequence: TGTGCCAGCAGCTTAGGTAGGGGGTGGCATCAGCCCCAGCATTTT.

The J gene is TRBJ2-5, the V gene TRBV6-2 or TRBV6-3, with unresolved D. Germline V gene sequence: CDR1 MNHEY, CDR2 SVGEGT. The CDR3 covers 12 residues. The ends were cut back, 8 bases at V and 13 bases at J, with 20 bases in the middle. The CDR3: CASEASGSPPYF. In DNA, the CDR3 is TGTGCCAGCGAAGCGTCCGGGTCTCCTCCGTACTTC.

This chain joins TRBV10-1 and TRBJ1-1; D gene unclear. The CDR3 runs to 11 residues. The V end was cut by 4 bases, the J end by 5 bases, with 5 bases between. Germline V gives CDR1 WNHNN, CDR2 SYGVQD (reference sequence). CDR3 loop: CASSAGTEAFF. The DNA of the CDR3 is TGCGCCAGCAGTGCGGGGACTGAAGCTTTCTTT.

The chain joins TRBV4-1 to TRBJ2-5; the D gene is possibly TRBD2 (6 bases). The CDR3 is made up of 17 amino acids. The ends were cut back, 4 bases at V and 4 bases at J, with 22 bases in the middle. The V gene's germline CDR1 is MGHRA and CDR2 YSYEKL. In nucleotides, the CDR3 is TGCGCCAGCAGCCTTCCCCGGCAGGGAGGTGGCTCAGAGACCCAGTACTTC. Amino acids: CASSLPRQGGGSETQYF.

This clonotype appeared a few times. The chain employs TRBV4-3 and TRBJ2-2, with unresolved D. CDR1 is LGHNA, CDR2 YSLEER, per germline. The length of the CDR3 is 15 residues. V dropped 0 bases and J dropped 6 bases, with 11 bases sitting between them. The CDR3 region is CASSQDDPQPGELFF. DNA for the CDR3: TGCGCCAGCAGCCAAGATGATCCACAGCCCGGGGAGCTGTTTTTT.

The CDR3 spells CASSAEQNYGYTF. The CDR3 nucleotides are TGTGCCAGCAGTGCGGAACAGAACTATGGCTACACCTTC. This chain links TRBV2 with TRBJ1-2; no clear D. The CDR3 is made up of 13 amino acids. Germline CDR1 SNHLY, CDR2 FYNNEI. Trimming took off 4 bases at V and 2 bases at J, with 8 bases between the two ends.

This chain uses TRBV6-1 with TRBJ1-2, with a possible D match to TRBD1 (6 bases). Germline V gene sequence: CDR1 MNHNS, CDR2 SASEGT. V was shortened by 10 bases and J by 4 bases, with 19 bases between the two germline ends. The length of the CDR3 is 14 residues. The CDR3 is CAIPRGGGSYGYTF. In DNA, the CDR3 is TGTGCCATCCCGAGGGGGGGGGGTAGCTATGGCTACACCTTC.

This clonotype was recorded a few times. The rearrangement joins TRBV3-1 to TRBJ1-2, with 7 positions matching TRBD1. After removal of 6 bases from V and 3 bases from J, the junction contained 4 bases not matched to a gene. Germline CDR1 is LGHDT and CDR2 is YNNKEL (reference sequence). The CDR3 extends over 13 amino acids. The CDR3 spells CASRPGQDYGYTF. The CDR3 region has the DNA TGTGCCAGCAGACCCGGACAGGACTATGGCTACACCTTC.